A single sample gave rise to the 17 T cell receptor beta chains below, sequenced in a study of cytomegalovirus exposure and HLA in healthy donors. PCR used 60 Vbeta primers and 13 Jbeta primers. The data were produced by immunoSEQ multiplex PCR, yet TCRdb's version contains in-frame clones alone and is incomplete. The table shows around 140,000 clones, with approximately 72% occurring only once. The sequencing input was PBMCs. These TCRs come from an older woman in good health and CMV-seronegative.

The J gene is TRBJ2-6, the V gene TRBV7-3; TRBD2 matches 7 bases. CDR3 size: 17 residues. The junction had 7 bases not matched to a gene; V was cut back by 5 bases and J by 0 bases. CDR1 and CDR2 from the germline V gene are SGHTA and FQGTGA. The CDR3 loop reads CASSLAALLSGANVLTF. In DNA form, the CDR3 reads TGTGCCAGCAGCCTAGCGGCCCTCCTCTCTGGGGCCAACGTCCTGACTTTC.

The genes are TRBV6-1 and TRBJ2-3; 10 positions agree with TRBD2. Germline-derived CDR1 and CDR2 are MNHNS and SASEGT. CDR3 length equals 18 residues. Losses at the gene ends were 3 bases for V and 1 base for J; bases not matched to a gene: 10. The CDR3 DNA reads TGTGCCAGCAGTGAGCCCAGCGGGAGGGCCCGCGGCACAGATACGCAGTATTTT. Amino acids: CASSEPSGRARGTDTQYF.

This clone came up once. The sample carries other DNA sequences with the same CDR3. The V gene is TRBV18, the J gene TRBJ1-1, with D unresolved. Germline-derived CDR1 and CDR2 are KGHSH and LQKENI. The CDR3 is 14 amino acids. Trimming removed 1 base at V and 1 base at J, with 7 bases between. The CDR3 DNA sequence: TGTGCCAGCTCACCACTCGCGGAGAACACTGAAGCTTTCTTT. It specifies CASSPLAENTEAFF.

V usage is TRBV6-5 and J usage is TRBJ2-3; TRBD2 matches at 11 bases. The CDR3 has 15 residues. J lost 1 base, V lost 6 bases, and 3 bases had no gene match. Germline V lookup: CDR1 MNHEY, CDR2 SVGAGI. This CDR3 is CASRLLAGGTDTQYF. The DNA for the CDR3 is TGTGCCAGCAGGCTACTAGCGGGGGGCACAGATACGCAGTATTTT.

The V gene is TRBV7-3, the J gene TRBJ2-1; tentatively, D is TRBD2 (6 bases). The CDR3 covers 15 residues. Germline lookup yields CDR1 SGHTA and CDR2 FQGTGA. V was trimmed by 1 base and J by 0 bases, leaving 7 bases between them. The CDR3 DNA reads TGTGCCAGCAGCTTAAGCGGGGCCTCCTACAATGAGCAGTTCTTC. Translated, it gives CASSLSGASYNEQFF.

The DNA for the CDR3 is TGCAGCGCACAACCCAGGGGCGTTGGAGGCTACACCTTC. Protein product: CSAQPRGVGGYTF. The chain has TRBV29-1 and TRBJ1-2, with D perhaps matching TRBD1 (6 bases). Germline loops: CDR1 SQVTM, CDR2 ANQGSEA. There are 13 residues in the CDR3. The V end lost 7 bases, the J end lost 8 bases, and 20 bases lay between the germline ends.

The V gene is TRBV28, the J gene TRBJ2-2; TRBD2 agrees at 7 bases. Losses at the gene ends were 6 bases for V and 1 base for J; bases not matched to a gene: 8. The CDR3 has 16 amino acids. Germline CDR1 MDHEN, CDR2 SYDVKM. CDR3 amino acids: CASSFLGGENTGELFF. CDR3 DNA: TGTGCCAGCAGCTTCTTGGGAGGGGAGAACACCGGGGAGCTGTTTTTT.

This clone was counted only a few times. The CDR3 DNA follows: TGCGCCAGCAGCCAAACCGGGAGTGGGAATTCACCCCTCCACTTT. This gives the protein CASSQTGSGNSPLHF. The chain is built from TRBV4-3 and TRBJ1-6; D remains unclear. Germline values: CDR1 LGHNA, CDR2 YSLEER. Deletions cut 2 bases from V and 7 bases from J, with 12 bases between. This CDR3 spans 15 amino acids.

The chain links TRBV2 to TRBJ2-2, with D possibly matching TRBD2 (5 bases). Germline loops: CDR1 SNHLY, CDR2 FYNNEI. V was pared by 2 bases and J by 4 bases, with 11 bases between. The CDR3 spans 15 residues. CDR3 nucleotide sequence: TGTGCCAGCAGTGAACTAGCCCCCGGCACCGGGGAGCTGTTTTTT. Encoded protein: CASSELAPGTGELFF.

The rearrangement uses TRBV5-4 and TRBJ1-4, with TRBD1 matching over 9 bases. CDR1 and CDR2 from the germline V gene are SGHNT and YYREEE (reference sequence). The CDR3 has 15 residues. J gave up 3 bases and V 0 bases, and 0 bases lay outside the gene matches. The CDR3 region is CASSLGDRANEKLFF. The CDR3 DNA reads TGTGCCAGCAGCTTGGGGGACAGGGCTAATGAAAAACTGTTTTTT.

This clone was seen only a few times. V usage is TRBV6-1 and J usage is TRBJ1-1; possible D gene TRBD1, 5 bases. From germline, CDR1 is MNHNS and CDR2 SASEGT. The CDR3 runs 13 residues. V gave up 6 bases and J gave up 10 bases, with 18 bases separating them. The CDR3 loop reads CASREWGESGAFF. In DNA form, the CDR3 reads TGTGCCAGCAGGGAGTGGGGGGAGTCAGGAGCTTTCTTT.

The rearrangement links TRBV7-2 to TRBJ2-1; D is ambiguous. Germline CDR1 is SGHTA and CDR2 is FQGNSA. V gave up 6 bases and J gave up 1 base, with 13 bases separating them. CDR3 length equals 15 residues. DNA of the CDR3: TGTGCCAGCAGTCCCTACAGTGGGTCCTACAATGAGCAGTTCTTC. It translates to CASSPYSGSYNEQFF.

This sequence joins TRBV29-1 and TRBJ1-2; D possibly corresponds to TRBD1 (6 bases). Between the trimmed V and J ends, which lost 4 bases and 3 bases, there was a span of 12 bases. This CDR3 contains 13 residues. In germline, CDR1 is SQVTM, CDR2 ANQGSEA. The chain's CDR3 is CSVVGGGDYGYTF. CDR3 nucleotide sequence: TGCAGCGTTGTGGGAGGGGGGGACTATGGCTACACCTTC.

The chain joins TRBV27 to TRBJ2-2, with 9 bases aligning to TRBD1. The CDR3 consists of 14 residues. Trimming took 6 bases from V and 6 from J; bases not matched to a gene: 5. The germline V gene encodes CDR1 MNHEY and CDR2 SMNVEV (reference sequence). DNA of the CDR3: TGTGCCAGCAGAAAGACAGGGGGGGCCGGGGAGCTGTTTTTT. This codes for CASRKTGGAGELFF.

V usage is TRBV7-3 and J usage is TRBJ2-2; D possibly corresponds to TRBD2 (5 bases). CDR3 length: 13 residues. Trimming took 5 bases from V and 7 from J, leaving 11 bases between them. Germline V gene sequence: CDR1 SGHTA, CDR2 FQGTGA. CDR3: CASSHGNGGELFF. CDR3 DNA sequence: TGTGCCAGCAGCCACGGGAATGGCGGGGAGCTGTTTTTT.

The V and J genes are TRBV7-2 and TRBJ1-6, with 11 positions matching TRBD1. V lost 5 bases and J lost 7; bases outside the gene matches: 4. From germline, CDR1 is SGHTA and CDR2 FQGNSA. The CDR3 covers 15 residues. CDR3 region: CASSAGTGGNSPLHF. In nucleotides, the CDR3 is TGTGCCAGCAGCGCCGGGACAGGGGGGAATTCACCCCTCCACTTT.

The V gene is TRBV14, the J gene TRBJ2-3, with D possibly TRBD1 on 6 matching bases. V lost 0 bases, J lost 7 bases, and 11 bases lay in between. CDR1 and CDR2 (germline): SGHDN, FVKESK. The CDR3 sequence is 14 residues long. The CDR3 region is CASSQDTGYNTQYF. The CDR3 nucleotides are TGTGCCAGCAGCCAAGATACAGGGTACAATACGCAGTATTTT.